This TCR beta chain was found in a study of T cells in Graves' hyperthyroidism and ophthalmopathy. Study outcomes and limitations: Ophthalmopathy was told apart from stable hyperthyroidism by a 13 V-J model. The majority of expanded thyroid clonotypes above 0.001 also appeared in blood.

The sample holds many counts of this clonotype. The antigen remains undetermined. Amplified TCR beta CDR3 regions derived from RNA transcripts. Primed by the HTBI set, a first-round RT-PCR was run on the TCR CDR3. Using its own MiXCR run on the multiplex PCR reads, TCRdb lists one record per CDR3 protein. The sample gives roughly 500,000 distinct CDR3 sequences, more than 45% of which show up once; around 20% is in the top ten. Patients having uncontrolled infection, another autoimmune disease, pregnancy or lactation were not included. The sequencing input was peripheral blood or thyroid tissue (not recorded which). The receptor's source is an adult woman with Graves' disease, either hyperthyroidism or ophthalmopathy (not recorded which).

The CDR3 spells CASKSGTYGYTF. The DNA of the CDR3 is TGTGCCAGCAAATCAGGGACCTATGGCTACACCTTC. The genes are TRBV7-8 and TRBJ1-2; a weak D match, TRBD1 (5 bases). The CDR3 sequence is 12 residues long. Trimming left V 7 bases short and J 4 bases short, with 10 bases between. Germline values: CDR1 SGHVS, CDR2 FQNEAQ.